The 26 T cell receptor beta chains below all came from one sample that was sequenced in a study of T cell repertoires in cytomegalovirus infection. The antigens these receptors bind are not known. TCRdb re-called the reads with MiXCR, one entry per CDR3 protein. This table holds about 340,000 distinct CDR3 sequences, roughly 28% found once. The source was cultured PBMCs, collected from culture after CMV antigen stimulation. Receptors were obtained from a human donor in good health (CMV status not recorded). Some clones in this sample may be carry-over from other donors' samples.

In its sample, this clonotype was seen once. The V gene is TRBV2, the J gene TRBJ2-2, with D perhaps TRBD1 (6 bases). The germline V gene encodes CDR1 SNHLY and CDR2 FYNNEI. The CDR3 extends over 14 amino acids. V was trimmed by 7 bases and J by 2 bases, leaving 11 bases between them. The CDR3 DNA is TGTGCCAGCACGAGGGACACAAACACCGGGGAGCTGTTTTTT. Translation gives CASTRDTNTGELFF.

This clonotype was seen a few times. The rearrangement uses TRBV11-2 and TRBJ1-2, with D possibly matching TRBD1 (6 bases). V was shortened by 5 bases and J by 14 bases, with 21 bases between the two germline ends. Looked up from germline, CDR1 is SGHAT and CDR2 is FQNNGV. This CDR3 has 13 residues. As DNA, the CDR3 is TGTGCCAGCAGCACTCCCCCCCCGGGGGCGAGAACCTTC. Translating gives CASSTPPPGARTF.

J is TRBJ2-1 and V is TRBV28, with TRBD2 matching 7 bases. The V gene's germline CDR1 is MDHEN and CDR2 SYDVKM. The CDR3 length is 11 residues. Unmatched junction bases numbered 5, after V lost 10 bases and J lost 8 bases. The CDR3 reads CATPRGDEQFF. The CDR3 DNA sequence: TGTGCCACTCCACGGGGGGATGAGCAGTTCTTC.

This clonotype was seen once. The rearrangement joins TRBV20-1 to TRBJ2-5; D ambiguous. Germline lookup yields CDR1 DFQATT and CDR2 SNEGSKA (reference sequence). V lost 1 base to trimming and J lost 7 bases, with 4 bases between them. The CDR3 has 10 amino acids. CDR3 amino acids: CSARGRTQYF. The CDR3 nucleotides read TGCAGTGCTAGAGGCCGGACCCAGTACTTC.

This clonotype was seen a few times. The chain combines TRBV6-4 with TRBJ1-1, with D maybe TRBD1 (6 bases). Germline CDR1 MRHNA, CDR2 SNTAGT. The CDR3 sequence is 13 residues long. With 3 bases removed from V and 3 bases from J, the gap between germline ends came to 8 bases. In nucleotides, the CDR3 is TGTGCCAGCAGTGAGGCAGGGGACACTGAAGCTTTCTTT. This translates into CASSEAGDTEAFF.

The rearrangement joins TRBV5-1 to TRBJ1-5; D is uncertain. The CDR3 extends over 15 amino acids. Germline V CDR1 and CDR2: SGHRS, YFSETQ. V lost 7 bases, J lost 0 bases, and 14 bases lay in between. The chain's CDR3 is CASRTSSGSNQPQHF. DNA of the CDR3: TGCGCCAGCCGCACCTCGAGTGGTAGCAATCAGCCCCAGCATTTT.

About this clonotype: The junction departs from germline at one end; a sequencing error may be responsible. The chain carries TRBV4-1 and TRBJ2-7, with D uncertain. CDR1 is MGHRA, CDR2 YSYEKL, per germline. CDR3 length equals 13 residues. The CDR3 reads CASSQDSAYEQYF. Here the CDR3 DNA reads TGTGCCAGCAGCCAAGATTCGGCCTACGAGCAGTACTTC.

This clonotype occurred many times. CDR3 residues: CASSPDRGPYEQYF. The CDR3 coding sequence is TGTGCCAGCAGTCCGGACAGGGGACCCTACGAGCAGTACTTC. V is TRBV7-2 and J is TRBJ2-7, with 9 nucleotides matching TRBD1. Trimming removed 6 bases from V and 2 bases from J; junction bases left unmatched: 5. The germline gives CDR1 SGHTA, CDR2 FQGNSA. The CDR3 extends over 14 amino acids.

This rearrangement joins TRBV20-1 to TRBJ1-5; D call uncertain. The V and J ends lost 0 bases and 3 bases respectively, with 9 bases between them. Germline loops: CDR1 DFQATT, CDR2 SNEGSKA (reference sequence). This CDR3 is 14 amino acids long. The CDR3 reads CSARDETTNQPQHF. CDR3 nucleotide sequence: TGCAGTGCTAGAGATGAGACAACCAATCAGCCCCAGCATTTT.

The J gene is TRBJ2-7, the V gene TRBV15, with 12 positions matching TRBD2. Trimming at V came to 5 bases and at J to 0 bases, leaving 8 bases not matched to a gene. The CDR3 has 17 residues. The V gene's germline CDR1 is LNHNV and CDR2 YYDKDF (reference sequence). The CDR3 region is CATSPRLAGVGSYEQYF. The CDR3 DNA reads TGTGCCACCAGCCCCCGACTAGCGGGAGTGGGCTCCTACGAGCAGTACTTC.

The chain couples TRBV10-3 to TRBJ2-1, with 9 bases fitting TRBD2. This CDR3 spans 16 amino acids. With V trimmed by 3 bases and J by 5 bases, 8 bases remained unmatched. Germline loops: CDR1 ENHRY, CDR2 SYGVKD. The CDR3 loop is CAISESREGFDNEQFF. CDR3 bases: TGTGCCATCAGTGAATCGCGGGAGGGCTTCGACAATGAGCAGTTCTTC.

The V call is TRBV9, the J call TRBJ1-3; the match to TRBD1 covers 9 bases. V was pared by 0 bases and J by 2 bases, with 3 bases of the junction left unmatched. CDR1 is SGDLS and CDR2 is YYNGEE in the germline V gene. This CDR3 region has 16 residues. The CDR3 region is CASSVVGQGPGNTIYF. CDR3 DNA: TGTGCCAGCAGCGTAGTAGGACAGGGGCCTGGAAACACCATATATTTT.

This clonotype was observed a few times. The V gene is TRBV5-1, the J gene TRBJ2-6, with a possible D match to TRBD1 (6 bases). The length of the CDR3 is 16 residues. The ends were cut back, 0 bases at V and 3 bases at J, with 10 bases in the middle. Per germline, CDR1 SGHRS and CDR2 YFSETQ. CDR3 in amino acids: CASSLDRAVGANVLTF. The DNA for the CDR3 is TGCGCCAGCAGCTTGGACAGGGCGGTTGGGGCCAACGTCCTGACTTTC.

This CDR3 reads CASKNFYEQYF. In DNA form, the CDR3 reads TGTGCCAGCAAGAACTTCTACGAGCAGTACTTC. The genes are TRBV2 and TRBJ2-7; no definite D call. Germline values: CDR1 SNHLY, CDR2 FYNNEI. Trimming stripped 7 bases from V and 3 bases from J, with 7 bases between. The CDR3 extends over 11 amino acids.

This clonotype was detected a few times. The chain couples TRBV10-3 to TRBJ2-2, with D possibly being TRBD2 (6 bases). Germline CDR1 and CDR2: ENHRY and SYGVKD. The length of the CDR3 is 14 residues. V was clipped by 5 bases and J by 6 bases, with 13 bases between them. The CDR3 region is CAISPLGGAGELFF. CDR3 DNA: TGTGCCATCAGTCCCTTGGGGGGAGCCGGGGAGCTGTTTTTT.

This sequence joins TRBV19 and TRBJ1-2; D is unclear. V shed 5 bases and J shed 8 bases, with 18 bases lying between them. The CDR3 contains 14 residues. Germline V gene data show CDR1 as LNHDA and CDR2 as SQIVND (reference sequence). DNA for the CDR3: TGTGCCAGTAGTCCCCAGGTCCACTACGGGGGCTACACCTTC. Protein: CASSPQVHYGGYTF.

V is TRBV6-6 and J is TRBJ2-3; a weak D match, TRBD2 (7 bases). Trimming took 0 bases from V and 3 from J, leaving 13 bases between them. The germline CDR1 and CDR2 sequences are MNHNY and SVGAGI (reference sequence). CDR3 length: 16 amino acids. CDR3 DNA sequence: TGTGCCAGCAGTTACTCGCGGGGGCTTTCAACAGATACGCAGTATTTT. It yields the protein CASSYSRGLSTDTQYF.

This rearrangement joins TRBV6-1 to TRBJ2-7; tentatively, D is TRBD2 (5 bases). From germline, CDR1 is MNHNS and CDR2 SASEGT. V dropped 5 bases and J dropped 6 bases, with 14 bases sitting between them. There are 13 residues in the CDR3. This chain's CDR3 is CASSPSFGGEQYF. The CDR3 coding sequence is TGTGCCAGCAGTCCCAGTTTCGGAGGCGAGCAGTACTTC.

J is TRBJ2-5 and V is TRBV6-5; D gene unclear. V lost 0 bases to trimming and J lost 4 bases, with 6 bases between them. This CDR3 region has 13 residues. Germline values: CDR1 MNHEY, CDR2 SVGAGI. In DNA, the CDR3 is TGTGCCAGCAGTTACTCGATCGGAGAGACCCAGTACTTC. Translation: CASSYSIGETQYF.

The chain joins TRBV10-3 to TRBJ2-4, with 9 bases that match TRBD1. Trimming at V came to 0 bases and at J to 4 bases, leaving 7 bases not matched to a gene. The length of the CDR3 is 17 residues. Germline V gene data show CDR1 as ENHRY and CDR2 as SYGVKD. CDR3 coding DNA: TGTGCCATCAGTGAGTCGAGGAGGGACAGGGAGAAAAACATTCAGTACTTC. Protein: CAISESRRDREKNIQYF.

This chain links TRBV6-5 with TRBJ2-7; D is perhaps TRBD1 (5 bases). The germline V gene encodes CDR1 MNHEY and CDR2 SVGAGI. There are 14 residues in the CDR3. Between the trimmed V and J ends, which lost 8 bases and 0 bases, there was a span of 14 bases. Here the CDR3 reads CASGRDRNSYEQYF. CDR3 sequence (DNA): TGTGCCAGCGGCCGAGACAGAAACTCCTACGAGCAGTACTTC.

J is TRBJ2-2 and V is TRBV6-2 or TRBV6-3; perhaps TRBD2 as D (5 bases). The germline V gene encodes CDR1 MNHEY and CDR2 SVGEGT. V lost 0 bases and J lost 4, with 12 bases in between. CDR3 length equals 16 residues. CDR3 amino acids: CASSYSRRLSTGELFF. The CDR3 DNA sequence: TGTGCCAGCAGTTACTCGAGACGACTATCCACCGGGGAGCTGTTTTTT.

In its sample, this clonotype was seen many times. The chain carries TRBV7-8 and TRBJ2-7; the D gene is possibly TRBD2 (5 bases). V lost 1 base, J lost 7 bases, and 20 bases lay in between. The CDR3 is 16 amino acids. CDR1 and CDR2 (germline): SGHVS, FQNEAQ. The CDR3 DNA is TGTGCCAGCAGCTTAGGGAGGCTAGCTGCCATTTCAGAGCAGTACTTC. Translation: CASSLGRLAAISEQYF.

The CDR3 reads CASRVEQSSGNTIYF. CDR3 coding DNA: TGTGCCAGCAGGGTCGAGCAGAGCTCTGGAAACACCATATATTTT. V is TRBV6-5 and J is TRBJ1-3, with no clear D. V was pared by 6 bases and J by 0 bases, with 12 bases between. Germline lookup yields CDR1 MNHEY and CDR2 SVGAGI. CDR3 length equals 15 residues.

The V gene is TRBV6-1, the J gene TRBJ2-5, with D hard to call. The CDR3 runs 13 residues. Germline CDR1 reads MNHNS; CDR2 reads SASEGT. The V and J ends lost 1 base and 3 bases respectively, with 6 bases between them. CDR3 amino acids: CASSEVGKETQYF. CDR3 DNA sequence: TGTGCCAGCAGTGAAGTAGGAAAAGAGACCCAGTACTTC.

The chain joins TRBV6-8 to TRBJ1-1; maybe TRBD1 (5 bases). The CDR3 is 15 residues long. V was pared by 5 bases and J by 1 base, with 14 bases between. Germline V lookup: CDR1 MNHGY, CDR2 SAAAGT. For the CDR3, the DNA is TGTGCCAGCAGTGGGGCAGCAAATGAGAACACTGAAGCTTTCTTT. Translating gives CASSGAANENTEAFF.